Listed below are T cell receptor beta chains from one sample, sequenced in a study of cytomegalovirus exposure and HLA in healthy donors. Here immunoSEQ multiplex PCR was the method, and the copy in TCRdb shows in-frame clones only, minus some. The data contain 250,000 or so clones, 81% of them seen just once; the ten biggest clones take up roughly 7.4%. Sequenced sample: PBMCs. The receptors here all came from a woman aged 55-70 years in good health and CMV-seropositive. The CDR3 runs from the conserved cysteine through the conserved F or W. The D gene is left open where the match is weak. Clone size appears in some rows only: once, few, many, or a class for an expanded clone.

CASSVGREAGNTIYF | TGTGCCAGCAGCGTAGGGAGGGAAGCTGGAAACACCATATATTTT | TRBV9 | - | TRBJ1-3 | -
CASRDDSILSRGYTF | TGTGCCAGCAGAGACGACAGTATTTTGTCGCGGGGCTACACCTTC | TRBV27 | - | TRBJ1-2 | -
CASSQGTSGMTYEQYF | TGCGCCAGCAGCCAAGGGACTAGCGGGATGACCTACGAGCAGTACTTC | TRBV4-1 | TRBD2 | TRBJ2-7 | -
CASRTQGLAVNEQFF | TGTGCCAGCAGGACTCAGGGACTAGCAGTCAATGAGCAGTTCTTC | TRBV2 | TRBD2 | TRBJ2-1 | -
CASSLGGQGAVYSNQPQHF | TGTGCCAGCAGTTTAGGAGGGCAGGGGGCCGTATATAGCAATCAGCCCCAGCATTTT | TRBV28 | TRBD1 | TRBJ1-5 | -
CASSTRGNTEAFF | TGTGCCAGCAGTACCAGAGGGAACACTGAAGCTTTCTTT | TRBV6-5 | - | TRBJ1-1 | -
CASSGGLSFKSYNEQFF | TGCGCCAGCAGTGGGGGCCTTTCCTTCAAATCCTACAATGAGCAGTTCTTC | TRBV10-1 | - | TRBJ2-1 | -
CASSPLSGTSYNEQFF | TGCGCCAGCAGCCCATTGAGCGGGACCTCCTACAATGAGCAGTTCTTC | TRBV5-1 | TRBD2 | TRBJ2-1 | -
CASSPQPGSTGGYTF | TGTGCCAGCTCACCGCAACCCGGGTCCACGGGAGGCTACACCTTC | TRBV18 | - | TRBJ1-2 | -
CASSFGVTGANVLTF | TGCGCCAGCAGCTTCGGTGTCACTGGGGCCAACGTCCTGACTTTC | TRBV5-1 | - | TRBJ2-6 | once
CASRDSLESYNQPQHF | TGTGCCAGTAGGGACAGTTTAGAGAGTTACAATCAGCCCCAGCATTTT | TRBV19 | - | TRBJ1-5 | -
CASSFQGYREQFF | TGTGCCAGCAGTTTCCAGGGATATAGGGAGCAGTTCTTC | TRBV28 | - | TRBJ2-1 | -
CASSASLSNTEAFF | TGCGCCAGCAGCGCGTCTCTGTCGAACACTGAAGCTTTCTTT | TRBV5-1 | - | TRBJ1-1 | -
CASSLDGQGTEKLFF | TGCGCCAGCAGCTTGGACGGACAGGGAACTGAAAAACTGTTTTTT | TRBV5-1 | TRBD1 | TRBJ1-4 | once
CASSLDGAGYEQYF | TGTGCCAGCAGCTTAGACGGAGCTGGCTACGAGCAGTACTTC | TRBV7-6 | - | TRBJ2-7 | once
CSSSTGLAGRASYEQYF | TGTTCCAGCAGCACGGGACTAGCGGGTCGGGCCTCCTACGAGCAGTACTTC | TRBV7-9 | TRBD2 | TRBJ2-7 | -
CAWSVTGQETQYF | TGTGCCTGGAGTGTAACCGGTCAAGAGACCCAGTACTTC | TRBV30 | - | TRBJ2-5 | -
CASSDQGTEAFF | TGTGCCAGCAGTGATCAGGGAACTGAAGCTTTCTTT | TRBV28 | - | TRBJ1-1 | few
CATSYDISGNTIYF | TGTGCCACCAGTTACGACATCTCTGGAAACACCATATATTTT | TRBV15 | - | TRBJ1-3 | -
CASSQGGGEQFF | TGCGCCAGCAGCCAAGGCGGCGGAGAGCAGTTCTTC | TRBV4-1 | - | TRBJ2-1 | -
CASSSTSGIVETQYF | TGTGCCAGCAGCTCTACTAGCGGCATTGTGGAGACCCAGTACTTC | TRBV7-2 | TRBD2 | TRBJ2-5 | once
CASTGSGTFSSYEQYF | TGCGCCAGCACGGGGTCCGGGACTTTCAGCTCCTACGAGCAGTACTTC | TRBV10-1 | - | TRBJ2-7 | -
CASDPRDRGGSSYGYTF | TGTGCCAGCGATCCTCGGGACAGGGGAGGTTCTAGCTATGGCTACACCTTC | TRBV2 | TRBD1 | TRBJ1-2 | -
CASGISGRRSEQFF | TGTGCCAGCGGGATTAGCGGAAGACGTAGTGAGCAGTTCTTC | TRBV6-5 | - | TRBJ2-1 | -
CASSLVTSGAGANVLTF | TGTGCCAGCAGCCTCGTAACAAGCGGGGCTGGGGCCAACGTCCTGACTTTC | TRBV7-9 | TRBD2 | TRBJ2-6 | -
CASSYYRDSSNQPQHF | TGTGCCAGTAGTTACTACAGGGATTCGAGCAATCAGCCCCAGCATTTT | TRBV19 | - | TRBJ1-5 | -
CASRPGLGSTDTQYF | TGCGCCAGCAGGCCGGGACTTGGGAGCACAGATACGCAGTATTTT | TRBV10-2 | - | TRBJ2-3 | -
CASGVGGNYGYTF | TGTGCCAGTGGGGTTGGGGGGAATTATGGCTACACCTTC | TRBV19 | - | TRBJ1-2 | -
CASSLTWTGSYNEQFF | TGTGCCAGCAGTTTAACGTGGACAGGCTCCTACAATGAGCAGTTCTTC | TRBV27 | TRBD1 | TRBJ2-1 | few
CASSYSPGRFEAFF | TGTGCCAGCAGTTACTCTCCGGGGAGGTTTGAAGCTTTCTTT | TRBV6-5 | - | TRBJ1-1 | -
CASSSDRRGYTF | TGTGCCAGCAGTTCCGACAGGAGGGGCTACACCTTC | TRBV28 | - | TRBJ1-2 | few
CASSLTGNTEAFF | TGTGCCAGCAGCCTGACAGGGAACACTGAAGCTTTCTTT | TRBV11-2 | - | TRBJ1-1 | -
CASSLTKSRDRAGNQPQHF | TGCGCCAGCAGCTTGACCAAGTCCCGGGACAGGGCGGGCAATCAGCCCCAGCATTTT | TRBV5-1 | TRBD1 | TRBJ1-5 | -
CAWSVHTYGYTF | TGTGCCTGGAGTGTACACACCTATGGCTACACCTTC | TRBV30 | - | TRBJ1-2 | few
CASRTGGTGEKLFF | TGTGCCAGCAGGACGGGGGGGACGGGTGAAAAACTGTTTTTT | TRBV6-1 | - | TRBJ1-4 | -
CASSQGSDTQYF | TGTGCCAGCAGCCAGGGGTCCGATACGCAGTATTTT | TRBV7-6 | - | TRBJ2-3 | -
CASSLTPGQGYEQYF | TGCGCCAGCAGCTTGACGCCGGGACAGGGATACGAGCAGTACTTC | TRBV5-1 | TRBD1 | TRBJ2-7 | few
CASSLWAGAGTGELFF | TGTGCCAGCAGTTTATGGGCGGGAGCTGGCACCGGGGAGCTGTTTTTT | TRBV28 | TRBD2 | TRBJ2-2 | -
CASSYSTTGIYGYTF | TGTGCCAGCAGTTACTCGACGACAGGGATTTATGGCTACACCTTC | TRBV6-5 | TRBD1 | TRBJ1-2 | -
CASSFRGSGTDTQYF | TGCGCCAGCAGCTTCAGGGGGTCGGGCACAGATACGCAGTATTTT | TRBV5-1 | TRBD1 | TRBJ2-3 | -
CASSFSDYGYTF | TGCGCCAGCAGCTTCTCGGACTATGGCTACACCTTC | TRBV5-1 | - | TRBJ1-2 | -
CASRGDRNTEAFF | TGTGCCAGCAGGGGGGACAGAAACACTGAAGCTTTCTTT | TRBV7-3 | TRBD1 | TRBJ1-1 | -
CASSVQESYEQYF | TGCGCCAGCAGCGTACAGGAGTCCTACGAGCAGTACTTC | TRBV5-1 | - | TRBJ2-7 | -
CASSSGAGGGWYQETQYF | TGTGCCAGCAGTTCGGGGGCAGGGGGTGGTTGGTACCAAGAGACCCAGTACTTC | TRBV28 | - | TRBJ2-5 | -
CASSLVGTSGRTDTQYF | TGTGCCAGCAGCTTAGTAGGAACTAGCGGGAGAACAGATACGCAGTATTTT | TRBV7-2 | TRBD2 | TRBJ2-3 | -
CASSYDPRGDTEAFF | TGTGCCAGCAGTTACGACCCCCGCGGGGACACTGAAGCTTTCTTT | TRBV6-6 | - | TRBJ1-1 | -
CASRPQGQAIYEQYF | TGTGCCAGCCGTCCCCAGGGACAGGCGATCTACGAGCAGTACTTC | TRBV2 | TRBD1 | TRBJ2-7 | -
CASRPKVPLASTDTQYF | TGTGCCAGCAGGCCTAAGGTTCCGCTAGCGAGCACAGATACGCAGTATTTT | TRBV7-9 | - | TRBJ2-3 | -
CASSAGTLRSYEQYF | TGTGCCAGCAGCGCCGGGACTCTACGATCCTACGAGCAGTACTTC | TRBV7-9 | - | TRBJ2-7 | once
CAILDRGELFF | TGTGCCATCCTCGACAGAGGGGAGCTGTTTTTT | TRBV6-5 | - | TRBJ2-2 | -
CASSLAGKDPGTEAFF | TGCGCCAGCAGCTTGGCCGGGAAAGACCCTGGGACTGAAGCTTTCTTT | TRBV5-1 | - | TRBJ1-1 | -